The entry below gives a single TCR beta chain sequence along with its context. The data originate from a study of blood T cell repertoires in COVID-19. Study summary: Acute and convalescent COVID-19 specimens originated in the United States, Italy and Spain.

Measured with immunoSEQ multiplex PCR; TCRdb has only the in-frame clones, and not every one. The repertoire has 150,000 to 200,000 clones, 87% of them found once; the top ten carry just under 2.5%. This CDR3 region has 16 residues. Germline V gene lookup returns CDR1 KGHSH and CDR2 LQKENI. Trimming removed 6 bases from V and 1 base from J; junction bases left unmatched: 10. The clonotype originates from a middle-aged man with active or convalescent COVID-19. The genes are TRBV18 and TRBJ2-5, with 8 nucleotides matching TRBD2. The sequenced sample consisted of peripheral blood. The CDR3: CASSPPGSGGQETQYF. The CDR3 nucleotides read TGTGCCAGCTCCCCGCCCGGGAGCGGGGGCCAAGAGACCCAGTACTTC.